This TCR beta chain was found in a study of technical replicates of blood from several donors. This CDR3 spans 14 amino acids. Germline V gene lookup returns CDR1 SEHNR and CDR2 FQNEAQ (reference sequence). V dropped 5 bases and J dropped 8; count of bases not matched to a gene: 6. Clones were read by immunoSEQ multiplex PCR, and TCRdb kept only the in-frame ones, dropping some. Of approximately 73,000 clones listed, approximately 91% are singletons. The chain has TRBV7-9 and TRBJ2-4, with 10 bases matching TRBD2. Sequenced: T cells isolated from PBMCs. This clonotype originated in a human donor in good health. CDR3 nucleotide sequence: TGTGCCAGCAGCAGCATAGCGGGAGGTGACATTCAGTACTTC. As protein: CASSSIAGGDIQYF.